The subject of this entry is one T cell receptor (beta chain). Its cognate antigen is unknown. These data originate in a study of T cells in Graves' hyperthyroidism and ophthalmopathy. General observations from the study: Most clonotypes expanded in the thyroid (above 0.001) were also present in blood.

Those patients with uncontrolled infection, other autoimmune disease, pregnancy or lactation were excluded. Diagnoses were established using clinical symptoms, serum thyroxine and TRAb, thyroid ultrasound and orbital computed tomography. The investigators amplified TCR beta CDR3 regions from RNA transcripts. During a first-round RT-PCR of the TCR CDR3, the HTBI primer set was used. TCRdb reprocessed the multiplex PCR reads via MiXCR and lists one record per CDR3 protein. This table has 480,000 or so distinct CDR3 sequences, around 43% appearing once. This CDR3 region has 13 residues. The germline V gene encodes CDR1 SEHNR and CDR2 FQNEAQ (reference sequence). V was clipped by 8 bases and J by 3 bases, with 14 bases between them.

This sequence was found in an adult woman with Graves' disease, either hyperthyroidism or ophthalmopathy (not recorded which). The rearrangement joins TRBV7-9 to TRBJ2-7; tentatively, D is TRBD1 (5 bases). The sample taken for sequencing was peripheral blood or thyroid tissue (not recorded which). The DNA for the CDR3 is TGTGCCAGCTCCCTAAGGGGTATCTACGAGCAGTACTTC. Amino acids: CASSLRGIYEQYF.